This TCR beta chain was identified in a study of blood T cells in healthy people across ages. Using a J-beta primer mix together with a sample-barcoded 5' primer, a second PCR was run for roughly 6 to 11 cycles. Every single cDNA molecule received a tag from a template-switch adaptor with 12 random nucleotides. TCRdb reprocessed the 5' RACE reads with MiXCR, giving one entry per CDR3 protein. Among some 700,000 distinct CDR3 sequences listed, 20% to 25% were seen once. Findings and caveats of the study: Both naive CD4+ cell counts and diversity were greater in long-lived donors than in aged donors. It was found that TCR beta diversity correlated strongly with the percentage of naive T cells.

A word on this clonotype: Its matching antigen is unknown.

Every donor provided around 10 milliliters of peripheral blood. The CDR3 covers 14 residues. V dropped 7 bases and J dropped 1 base, with 13 bases sitting between them. Germline CDR1 reads MGHRA; CDR2 reads YSYEKL. Sequencing was performed on blood. The chain is built from TRBV4-1 and TRBJ1-1; D gene ambiguous. The clonotype originates from a man in his 70s in good health. This CDR3 is CASTNNIGNTEAFF. The CDR3 DNA follows: TGCGCCAGCACCAACAACATAGGGAACACTGAAGCTTTCTTT.